The TCR beta chain described here comes from a study of shared clonotypes between healthy human individuals. Naive CD8 cells lacked CD45RO, underwent positive selection for CCR7 and left out terminally differentiated effector memory CD45RA+ cells. Donors were healthy HIV-negative adults without recent acute infections or vaccinations. Only in-frame clones appear in the TCRdb table, and some are missing; sequencing was by immunoSEQ multiplex PCR. The data contain hundreds of thousands of clones, more than 85% of them seen just once; the ten biggest clones take up around 24%. Trimming cost V 6 bases and J 6 bases, with 6 bases left between them. Germline values: CDR1 MDHEN, CDR2 SYDVKM. This CDR3 spans 10 amino acids.

The chain is built from TRBV28 and TRBJ2-7; D gene ambiguous. The receptor's source is a man between 25 and 39 years old in good health. Sequencing was done on a sample of naive CD8+ T cells sorted from blood. This CDR3 is CASSSLEQYF. CDR3 sequence (DNA): TGTGCCAGCAGCTCGCTCGAGCAGTACTTC.